This T cell receptor (beta chain) was identified during a study of cytotoxic CD8 clonotypes in ibrutinib-treated CLL. Study-wide background: Sample averages reached 255,043 productive templates and 80,000 to 100,000 productive rearrangements. Study-wide results and caveats: Treatment left the uncommon public clonotypes either contracted or stable in frequency.

About this clone itself: Its matching antigen is unknown.

Only in-frame clones appear in the TCRdb table, and some are missing; sequencing was by immunoSEQ multiplex PCR. The sample records some 30,000 clones, about 76% being singletons. The receptor was isolated from a human donor with chronic lymphocytic leukemia. Source: PBMCs, taken after 36 months of ibrutinib treatment.

The CDR3 DNA sequence: TGTGCCAGCAGTCGCGGGACAAGCTCCTACAATGAGCAGTTCTTC. Protein sequence: CASSRGTSSYNEQFF. The chain carries TRBV27 and TRBJ2-1; D tentatively reads TRBD1 or TRBD2 (6 bases each). V was pared by 5 bases and J by 0 bases, with 11 bases between. This CDR3 has 15 amino acids. Per the germline V gene, CDR1 is MNHEY and CDR2 is SMNVEV (reference sequence).